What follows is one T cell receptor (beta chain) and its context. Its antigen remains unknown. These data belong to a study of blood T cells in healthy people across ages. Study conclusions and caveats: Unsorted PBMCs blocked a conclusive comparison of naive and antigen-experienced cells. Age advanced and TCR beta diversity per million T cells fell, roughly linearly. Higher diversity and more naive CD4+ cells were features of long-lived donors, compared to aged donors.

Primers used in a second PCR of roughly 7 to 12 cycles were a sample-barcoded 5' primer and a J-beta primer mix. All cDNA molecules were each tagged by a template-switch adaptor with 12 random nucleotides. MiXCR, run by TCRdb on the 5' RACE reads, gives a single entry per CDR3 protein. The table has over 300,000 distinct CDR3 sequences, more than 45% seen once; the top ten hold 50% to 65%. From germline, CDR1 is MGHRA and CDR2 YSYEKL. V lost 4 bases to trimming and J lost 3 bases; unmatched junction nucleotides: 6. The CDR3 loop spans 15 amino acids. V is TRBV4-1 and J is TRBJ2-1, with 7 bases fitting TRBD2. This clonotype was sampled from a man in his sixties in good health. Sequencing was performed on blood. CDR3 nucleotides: TGCGCCAGCAGCCCACTAGGACTAGGCTACAATGAGCAGTTCTTC. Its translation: CASSPLGLGYNEQFF.